This T cell receptor (beta chain) was obtained from a study of neurological immune-mediated disorders. This clonotype showed up many times. Germline CDR1 and CDR2: MGHRA and YSYEKL. V lost 3 bases and J lost 1, with 10 bases in between. The CDR3 length is 14 residues. Healthy control samples came from blood bank volunteers in Maryland, USA. Synthesis of cDNA was performed by 5'RACE using 10-nucleotide random UMIs. TCRdb re-analysed the 5' RACE reads in MiXCR, keeping a single row per CDR3 protein. Of more than 25,000 distinct CDR3 sequences in the sample, 9% to 14% are singletons; the top ten hold 5% to 7.5%.

The clonotype comes from a woman in her sixties in good health. The chain carries TRBV4-1 and TRBJ2-7, with D possibly being TRBD1 (5 bases). The specimen was PBMCs. The CDR3 spells CASSQGQGSYEQYF. The CDR3 coding sequence is TGCGCCAGCAGCCAGGGGCAGGGTTCCTACGAGCAGTACTTC.